This TCR beta chain was profiled in a study of shared clonotypes between healthy human individuals. For the study at large: The plates for each donor numbered three CD4 naive, three CD4 memory, two CD8 naive and one CD8 memory.

Healthy HIV-negative adults with no recent acute infections or vaccinations were recruited as donors. Only in-frame clones appear in the TCRdb table, and some are missing; sequencing was by immunoSEQ multiplex PCR. The data hold about 1,500,000 clones, with roughly 95% observed a single time. Per germline, CDR1 LNHDA and CDR2 SQIVND (reference sequence). This CDR3 has 13 residues. V was shortened by 3 bases and J by 6 bases, with 12 bases between the two germline ends. Study conclusions and caveats: Shared clonotypes: roughly 4.7% naive CD4, about 3.5% naive CD8, under 2.5% memory CD4, approximately 0.41% memory CD8. It was anticipated that sequencing depth would influence how many clonotypes donors shared.

On this clone: Its specificity is unknown.

The receptor was isolated from a man under 40 in good health. The chain uses TRBV19 and TRBJ2-7; unclear D gene. The source material was naive CD4+ T cells sorted from blood. Subset of the sample: CD45RA+ positively selected. The CDR3 nucleotides read TGTGCCAGTAGTATGGGTAGTGGCAGCGAGCAGTACTTC. Translation: CASSMGSGSEQYF.